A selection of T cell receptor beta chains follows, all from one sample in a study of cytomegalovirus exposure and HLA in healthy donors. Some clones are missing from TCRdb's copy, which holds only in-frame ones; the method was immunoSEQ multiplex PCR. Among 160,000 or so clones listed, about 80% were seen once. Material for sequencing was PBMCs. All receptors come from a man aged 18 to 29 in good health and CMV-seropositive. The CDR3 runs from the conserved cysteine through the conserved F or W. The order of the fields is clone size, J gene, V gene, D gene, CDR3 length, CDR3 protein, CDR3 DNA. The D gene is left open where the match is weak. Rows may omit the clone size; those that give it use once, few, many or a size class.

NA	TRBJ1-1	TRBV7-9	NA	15	CASSLAEGLATEAFF	TGTGCCAGCAGCTTAGCTGAGGGTTTGGCAACTGAAGCTTTCTTT
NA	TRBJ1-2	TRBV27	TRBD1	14	CASSRGQGIYGYTF	TGTGCCAGCAGTCGCGGACAGGGCATCTATGGCTACACCTTC
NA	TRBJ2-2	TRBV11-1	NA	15	CASSLPTGTTGELFF	TGTGCCAGCAGCTTACCTACAGGGACCACCGGGGAGCTGTTTTTT
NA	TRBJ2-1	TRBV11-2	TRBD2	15	CASSLSGRADNEQFF	TGTGCCAGCAGCTTAAGCGGGAGGGCCGACAATGAGCAGTTCTTC
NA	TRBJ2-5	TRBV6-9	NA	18	CASSSPLLDRPPGETQYF	TGTGCCAGCAGTTCTCCCCTTCTAGACAGGCCTCCGGGCGAGACCCAGTACTTC
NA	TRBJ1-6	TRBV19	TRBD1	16	CASSQQGVTGNSPLHF	TGTGCCAGTAGTCAACAGGGGGTGACTGGTAATTCACCCCTCCACTTT
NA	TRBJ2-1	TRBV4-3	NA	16	CASSQDLLLATFEQFF	TGCGCCAGCAGCCAAGATCTCCTTCTAGCTACTTTTGAGCAGTTCTTC
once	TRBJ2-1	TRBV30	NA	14	CALLLGTSYNEQFF	TGTGCCCTCCTTCTCGGGACAAGTTACAATGAGCAGTTCTTC
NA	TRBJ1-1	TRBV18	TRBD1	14	CASSPDRGMGGAFF	TGTGCCAGCTCACCCGACAGGGGTATGGGTGGAGCTTTCTTT
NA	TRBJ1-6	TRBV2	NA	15	CASSATGYENSPLHF	TGTGCCAGCAGTGCCACAGGGTACGAAAATTCACCCCTCCACTTT
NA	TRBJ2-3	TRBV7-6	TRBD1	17	CASSLGTGLGPQDTQYF	TGTGCCAGCAGCTTAGGGACAGGCCTCGGGCCACAAGATACGCAGTATTTT
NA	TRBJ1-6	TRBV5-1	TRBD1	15	CASSLAGTGNSPLHF	TGCGCCAGCAGCTTGGCCGGGACAGGGAATTCACCCCTCCACTTT
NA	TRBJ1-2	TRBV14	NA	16	CASSQEYGQGFYGYTF	TGTGCCAGCAGCCAAGAATACGGGCAGGGTTTTTATGGCTACACCTTC
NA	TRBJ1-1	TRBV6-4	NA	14	CASRDGNLNTEAFF	TGTGCCAGCAGGGACGGTAACTTGAACACTGAAGCTTTCTTT
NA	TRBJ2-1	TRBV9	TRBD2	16	CASSASTSPIYNEQFF	TGTGCCAGCAGCGCGTCGACTAGCCCTATATACAATGAGCAGTTCTTC
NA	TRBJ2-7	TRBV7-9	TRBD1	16	CASSLKTVRGSYEQYF	TGTGCCAGCAGCCTTAAGACCGTCAGGGGGTCCTACGAGCAGTACTTC
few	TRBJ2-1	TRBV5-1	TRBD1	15	CASSLGTGNYNEQFF	TGCGCCAGCAGCTTGGGGACAGGGAACTACAATGAGCAGTTCTTC
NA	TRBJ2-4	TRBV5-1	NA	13	CASSFGGRDIQYF	TGCGCCAGCAGCTTTGGGGGCAGGGACATTCAGTACTTC
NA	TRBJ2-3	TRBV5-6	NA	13	CASSLMATDTQYF	TGTGCCAGCAGCTTGATGGCAACAGATACGCAGTATTTT
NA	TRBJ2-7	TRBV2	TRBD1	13	CASSDRDSYEQYF	TGTGCCAGCAGCGATCGGGACAGCTACGAGCAGTACTTC
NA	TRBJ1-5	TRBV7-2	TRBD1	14	CASSLVTGGQPQHF	TGTGCCAGCAGCTTAGTCACAGGGGGTCAGCCCCAGCATTTT
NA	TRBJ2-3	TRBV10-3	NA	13	CAITESTADTQYF	TGTGCCATCACGGAAAGCACAGCAGATACGCAGTATTTT
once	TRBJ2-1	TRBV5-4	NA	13	CASSLRGGNEQFF	TGTGCCAGCAGCTTGAGGGGAGGTAATGAGCAGTTCTTC
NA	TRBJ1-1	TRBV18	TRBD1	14	CASSPGQKDTEAFF	TGTGCCAGCTCACCGGGACAGAAGGACACTGAAGCTTTCTTT
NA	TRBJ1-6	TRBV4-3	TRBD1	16	CASSQGRQGWNSPLHF	TGCGCCAGCAGCCAAGGGCGACAGGGGTGGAATTCACCCCTCCACTTT
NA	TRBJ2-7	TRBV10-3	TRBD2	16	CAISGLAGRGSYEQYF	TGTGCCATCAGTGGGTTAGCGGGTCGGGGGAGCTACGAGCAGTACTTC
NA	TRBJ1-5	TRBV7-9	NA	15	CASSASSGFNQPQHF	TGTGCCAGCAGCGCCTCGTCGGGTTTTAATCAGCCCCAGCATTTT
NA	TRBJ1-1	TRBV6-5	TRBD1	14	CASSIDRGDTEAFF	TGTGCCAGCAGTATCGACAGGGGGGACACTGAAGCTTTCTTT
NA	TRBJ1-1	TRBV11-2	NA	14	CASSIQGANTEAFF	TGTGCCAGCAGTATACAGGGTGCGAACACTGAAGCTTTCTTT
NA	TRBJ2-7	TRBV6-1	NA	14	CASSEASSYYEQYF	TGTGCCAGCAGTGAAGCCTCGTCCTACTACGAGCAGTACTTC
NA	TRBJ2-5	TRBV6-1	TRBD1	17	CASSEATWDRRKETQYF	TGTGCCAGCAGTGAAGCGACCTGGGACAGGCGAAAAGAGACCCAGTACTTC
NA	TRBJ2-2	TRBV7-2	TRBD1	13	CASSWTGTGELFF	TGTGCCAGCAGCTGGACAGGAACCGGGGAGCTGTTTTTT
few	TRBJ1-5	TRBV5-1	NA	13	CASSLDVNQPQHF	TGCGCCAGCAGCCTAGACGTAAATCAGCCCCAGCATTTT
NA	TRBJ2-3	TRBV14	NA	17	CASSQLSPGTSTDTQYF	TGTGCCAGCAGCCAACTCAGCCCAGGGACTAGCACAGATACGCAGTATTTT
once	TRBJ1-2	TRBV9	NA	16	CASSVAHSPANYGYTF	TGTGCCAGCAGCGTAGCCCATTCGCCAGCTAACTATGGCTACACCTTC
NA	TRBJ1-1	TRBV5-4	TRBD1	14	CASSAAGGYTEAFF	TGTGCCAGCAGCGCGGCAGGGGGGTACACTGAAGCTTTCTTT